These T cell receptor beta chains were read from a single sample in a study of cytomegalovirus exposure and HLA in healthy donors. The assay was immunoSEQ multiplex PCR, and TCRdb's table has in-frame clones only and misses some. The sample lists fewer than 250,000 clones, 60% to 85% occurring once. Sample: PBMCs. Receptor source: a woman in her late teens or twenties in good health and CMV-seronegative. Both conserved end residues are part of each CDR3. The D gene is left open where the match is weak. Size values are once, few and many counts, or a class for expanded clones, and some rows have none.

d_call clone_size j_call v_call cdr3_aa cdr3_nt
TRBD1 . TRBJ2-7 TRBV19 CATSGTDNYEQYF TGTGCCACCTCGGGGACAGATAATTACGAGCAGTACTTC
. many TRBJ2-6 TRBV6-4 CASSEEANSGANVLTF TGTGCCAGCAGTGAAGAGGCCAACTCTGGGGCCAACGTCCTGACTTTC
. . TRBJ2-3 TRBV15 CATSPLRDTSTDTQYF TGTGCCACCAGCCCTCTCCGGGACACCAGCACAGATACGCAGTATTTT
TRBD1 . TRBJ1-6 TRBV28 CASSLKDRDNSPLHF TGTGCCAGCAGTTTAAAGGACAGGGATAATTCACCCCTCCACTTT
TRBD1 . TRBJ1-1 TRBV5-1 CASSLGLQGRTEAFF TGCGCCAGCAGCTTGGGCCTACAGGGGAGGACTGAAGCTTTCTTT
. . TRBJ1-5 TRBV7-9 CASSSAGGKNQPQHF TGTGCCAGCAGCTCCGCGGGAGGTAAGAATCAGCCCCAGCATTTT
. . TRBJ2-2 TRBV7-8 CASTSQGASTGELFF TGTGCCAGCACCTCGCAAGGGGCGAGCACCGGGGAGCTGTTTTTT
TRBD1 . TRBJ1-1 TRBV28 CASSPIQGAPEAFF TGTGCCAGCAGTCCGATACAGGGGGCCCCGGAAGCTTTCTTT
TRBD1 . TRBJ1-4 TRBV2 CASLPGGANEKLFF TGTGCCAGTCTTCCAGGGGGTGCGAATGAAAAACTGTTTTTT
. . TRBJ1-5 TRBV6-1 CASNWRESNQPQHF TGTGCCAGCAATTGGAGGGAGAGCAATCAGCCCCAGCATTTT